The clone carrying this TCR beta chain was seen a handful of times. This entry belongs to a study of blood T cell repertoires in COVID-19. Clones were sequenced by immunoSEQ multiplex PCR, and TCRdb holds only the in-frame ones, with some missing. Of about 190,000 clones listed, under 80% are singletons. The germline V gene has CDR1 ENHRY and CDR2 SYGVKD. Trimming left V 9 bases short and J 0 bases short, with 6 bases between. The CDR3 consists of 11 residues. The receptor comes from a woman in her forties or fifties with acute or convalescent COVID-19. Sequencing input: peripheral blood. The V call is TRBV10-3, the J call TRBJ2-7; a weak D match, TRBD1 (5 bases). As DNA, the CDR3 is TGTGCCATAGGGGTCTCCTACGAGCAGTACTTC. It specifies CAIGVSYEQYF.